A selection of T cell receptor beta chains follows, all from one sample in a study of siplizumab effects on memory and regulatory T cells. The method was immunoSEQ multiplex PCR; TCRdb's version includes in-frame clones alone and lacks a portion of them. The sample holds fewer than 80,000 clones, 93% seen once. Input material: CD8+ T cells sorted from blood. The receptors here all came from a human donor in good health. CDR3s include the opening cysteine and the closing phenylalanine or tryptophan. A D gene is named only where the DNA matches it firmly. Clone size is given for some rows only: seen once, a few or many times, or a class if the clone is expanded.

j_call: TRBJ2-5; d_call: -; clone_size: -; v_call: TRBV28; cdr3_nt: TGTGCCAGCAGTCCGATACAAGTTCAAGAGACCCAGTACTTC; cdr3_aa: CASSPIQVQETQYF
j_call: TRBJ2-7; d_call: -; clone_size: -; v_call: TRBV7-9; cdr3_nt: TGTGCCAGCAGCTTAGTATCCAGGGCCTACGAGCAGTACTTC; cdr3_aa: CASSLVSRAYEQYF
j_call: TRBJ1-1; d_call: -; clone_size: -; v_call: TRBV6-5; cdr3_nt: TGTGCCAGCAGTTACTATAGGGGGATGAACACTGAAGCTTTCTTT; cdr3_aa: CASSYYRGMNTEAFF
j_call: TRBJ2-1; d_call: -; clone_size: -; v_call: TRBV4-1; cdr3_nt: TGCGCCAGCAGAGCCCGTAGCGACTACAATGAGCAGTTCTTC; cdr3_aa: CASRARSDYNEQFF
j_call: TRBJ1-4; d_call: -; clone_size: -; v_call: TRBV7-2; cdr3_nt: TGTGCCAGCAGCTTAGAACAGACTAATGAAAAACTGTTTTTT; cdr3_aa: CASSLEQTNEKLFF
j_call: TRBJ2-7; d_call: -; clone_size: -; v_call: TRBV27; cdr3_nt: TGTGCCAGCAGTTCCTCGAGTAACGAGCAGTACTTC; cdr3_aa: CASSSSSNEQYF
j_call: TRBJ2-7; d_call: TRBD1; clone_size: -; v_call: TRBV27; cdr3_nt: TGTGCCAGCAGTTTCGGGACAGGGGGCCACGAGCAGTACTTC; cdr3_aa: CASSFGTGGHEQYF
j_call: TRBJ1-2; d_call: TRBD1; clone_size: -; v_call: TRBV19; cdr3_nt: TGTGCCAGTATTGGAACCGGGACAGACTATGGCTACACCTTC; cdr3_aa: CASIGTGTDYGYTF
j_call: TRBJ2-7; d_call: -; clone_size: -; v_call: TRBV19; cdr3_nt: TGTGCCAGGACCCTGGTGGTATCCTACGAGCAGTACTTC; cdr3_aa: CARTLVVSYEQYF
j_call: TRBJ1-1; d_call: -; clone_size: -; v_call: TRBV2; cdr3_nt: TGTGCCAGCAGTGACGAGGTAGGGGACACTGAAGCTTTCTTT; cdr3_aa: CASSDEVGDTEAFF
j_call: TRBJ2-3; d_call: TRBD1; clone_size: -; v_call: TRBV5-4; cdr3_nt: TGTGCCAGCAGCCCAGGACAGGGCGCAGATACGCAGTATTTT; cdr3_aa: CASSPGQGADTQYF
j_call: TRBJ2-2; d_call: TRBD2; clone_size: -; v_call: TRBV7-9; cdr3_nt: TGTGCCAGCAGCTTCCCGACTAGCGGGGGGTCCGGCGGGGAGCTGTTTTTT; cdr3_aa: CASSFPTSGGSGGELFF
j_call: TRBJ2-6; d_call: -; clone_size: once; v_call: TRBV19; cdr3_nt: TGTGCCAGTAGAACAGGGACTGGGGCCAACGTCCTGACTTTC; cdr3_aa: CASRTGTGANVLTF
j_call: TRBJ1-6; d_call: -; clone_size: -; v_call: TRBV4-1; cdr3_nt: TGCGCCAGCAGCCAAGGCGACAATTCACCCCTCCACTTT; cdr3_aa: CASSQGDNSPLHF
j_call: TRBJ1-1; d_call: -; clone_size: -; v_call: TRBV15; cdr3_nt: TGTGCCACCAGCACGGGGATGAACACTGAAGCTTTCTTT; cdr3_aa: CATSTGMNTEAFF
j_call: TRBJ1-2; d_call: -; clone_size: -; v_call: TRBV7-9; cdr3_nt: TGTGCCAGCAGCTTAGAACCGGCGGGGGGCTACACCTTC; cdr3_aa: CASSLEPAGGYTF
j_call: TRBJ1-2; d_call: TRBD1; clone_size: -; v_call: TRBV4-3; cdr3_nt: TGCGCCAGCAGCCAGAGCTCGGGACAGTCCATGGGCTACACCTTC; cdr3_aa: CASSQSSGQSMGYTF
j_call: TRBJ1-4; d_call: -; clone_size: once; v_call: TRBV29-1; cdr3_nt: TGCAGCGTTGAAGAGGAAAAACTGTTTTTT; cdr3_aa: CSVEEEKLFF
j_call: TRBJ1-2; d_call: TRBD1; clone_size: -; v_call: TRBV19; cdr3_nt: TGTGCCAGTAGGGCCGGGACAGGGCTCGCGCACACCTTC; cdr3_aa: CASRAGTGLAHTF
j_call: TRBJ1-4; d_call: -; clone_size: -; v_call: TRBV19; cdr3_nt: TGTGCCAGTAGACCCCAGGGTTACACTAATGAAAAACTGTTTTTT; cdr3_aa: CASRPQGYTNEKLFF
j_call: TRBJ2-5; d_call: TRBD2; clone_size: medium-sized; v_call: TRBV6-4; cdr3_nt: TGTGCCAGCAGTGCCACGGGACTAGCGGGGTTAGAGACCCAGTACTTC; cdr3_aa: CASSATGLAGLETQYF
j_call: TRBJ2-7; d_call: -; clone_size: -; v_call: TRBV6-6; cdr3_nt: TGTGCCAGCCCAAGTCGGGGGTACGAGGTCTACGAGCAGTACTTC; cdr3_aa: CASPSRGYEVYEQYF
j_call: TRBJ2-3; d_call: TRBD1; clone_size: -; v_call: TRBV7-3; cdr3_nt: TGTGCCAGCAGCTTAATCGGGCTCCAGGGGGCTAGCACAGATACGCAGTATTTT; cdr3_aa: CASSLIGLQGASTDTQYF
j_call: TRBJ1-2; d_call: TRBD1; clone_size: -; v_call: TRBV6-6; cdr3_nt: TGTGCCAGCAGTTACTCTCGGGACAGCCAACCGGGGGGCTACACCTTC; cdr3_aa: CASSYSRDSQPGGYTF
j_call: TRBJ2-2; d_call: -; clone_size: -; v_call: TRBV7-5; cdr3_nt: TGTGTCAGAAGCTTAGCGTCCACCGGGGAGCTGTTTTTT; cdr3_aa: CVRSLASTGELFF